The 27 T cell receptor beta chains presented below share a single source sample, sequenced in a study of shared clonotypes between healthy human individuals. CD45RO-negative, CCR7-positively selected cells formed the naive CD8 fraction, excluding terminally differentiated effector memory CD45RA+ cells. Measured with immunoSEQ multiplex PCR; TCRdb has only the in-frame clones, and not every one. Of about 590,000 clones listed, 95% are singletons. Sequencing was done on a sample of naive CD8+ T cells sorted from blood. The receptors originated from a woman younger than 45 in good health.

The gene calls are TRBV25-1 and TRBJ2-1; a weak D match, TRBD2 (6 bases). This CDR3 contains 18 residues. V dropped 6 bases and J dropped 3 bases, with 24 bases sitting between them. Germline V gives CDR1 MGHDK, CDR2 SYGVNS. DNA for the CDR3: TGTGCCAGCAGCAGCTATAGAACGGGAGTAGGCCGCTACAATGAGCAGTTCTTC. Translated, it gives CASSSYRTGVGRYNEQFF.

This clone was recorded once. V gene TRBV27 combines with J gene TRBJ2-1; no definite D call. Per germline, CDR1 MNHEY and CDR2 SMNVEV (reference sequence). The V end lost 3 bases, the J end lost 7 bases, and 10 bases lay between the germline ends. This CDR3 spans 13 amino acids. The CDR3 nucleotides are TGTGCCAGCAGTTTCTCCTTATTGAATGAGCAGTTCTTC. As protein: CASSFSLLNEQFF.

This chain connects TRBV19 to TRBJ1-4; 8 bases are shared with TRBD1. J was trimmed by 7 bases and V by 0 bases; bases with no gene match: 7. Germline V gives CDR1 LNHDA, CDR2 SQIVND (reference sequence). The CDR3 is 16 residues long. The CDR3: CASSIDLLGTGEKLFF. The CDR3 DNA follows: TGTGCCAGTAGTATAGATCTTCTTGGGACAGGTGAAAAACTGTTTTTT.

The CDR3 nucleotides read TGTGCCGGGGCGGGACGGGAGAACACCGGGGAGCTGTTTTTT. Amino acid sequence: CAGAGRENTGELFF. The V call is TRBV2, the J call TRBJ2-2; a possible D gene is TRBD2 (6 bases). V shed 11 bases and J shed 1 base, with 14 bases lying between them. CDR3 length equals 14 residues. Germline lookup yields CDR1 SNHLY and CDR2 FYNNEI.

The chain combines TRBV29-1 with TRBJ1-4; D unresolved. This CDR3 region has 11 residues. Trimming took off 7 bases at V and 5 bases at J, with 8 bases between the two ends. The V gene's germline CDR1 is SQVTM and CDR2 ANQGSEA. The CDR3 protein is CSGWVNEKLFF. The CDR3 nucleotides are TGCAGCGGCTGGGTCAATGAAAAACTGTTTTTT.

This clone was counted a single time. This chain joins TRBV9 and TRBJ2-1, with D maybe TRBD2 (5 bases). The V and J ends lost 3 bases and 2 bases respectively, with 9 bases between them. Germline V gene sequence: CDR1 SGDLS, CDR2 YYNGEE. The CDR3 extends over 14 amino acids. The CDR3 loop is CASSGPGTYNEQFF. The CDR3 bases are TGTGCCAGCAGCGGCCCGGGAACCTACAATGAGCAGTTCTTC.

This sequence joins TRBV4-2 and TRBJ2-1; possibly TRBD2 for D (5 bases). Germline lookup yields CDR1 LGHNA and CDR2 YNFKEQ. This CDR3 spans 16 amino acids. The V end was cut by 4 bases, the J end by 2 bases, with 15 bases between. This CDR3 is CASSPFLGLTYNEQFF. CDR3 nucleotides: TGTGCCAGCAGCCCCTTTCTAGGACTTACCTACAATGAGCAGTTCTTC.

V gene TRBV11-2 combines with J gene TRBJ1-1; possible D gene TRBD1, 6 bases. CDR3 length equals 15 residues. V was shortened by 4 bases and J by 0 bases, with 12 bases between the two germline ends. Germline assignment: CDR1 SGHAT and CDR2 FQNNGV. The chain's CDR3 is CASSSIQGLNTEAFF. In nucleotides, the CDR3 is TGTGCCAGCAGCTCAATTCAGGGGTTGAACACTGAAGCTTTCTTT. The full variable domain, with the rest looked up from reference TRBV11-2 and TRBJ1-1, is EAGVAQSPRYKIIEKRQSVAFWCNPISGHATLYWYQQILGQGPKLLIQFQNNGVVDDSQLPKDRFSAERLKGVDSTLKIQPAKLEDSAVYLCASSSIQGLNTEAFFGQGTRLTVV.

The chain couples TRBV6-6 to TRBJ2-7, with 7 bases aligning to TRBD2. Germline loops: CDR1 MNHNY, CDR2 SVGAGI (reference sequence). The CDR3 extends over 13 amino acids. V trimming: 5 bases; J trimming: 3 bases; junction bases outside the gene matches: 4. CDR3 region: CASSREDYYEQYF. CDR3 DNA: TGTGCCAGCAGTCGGGAGGACTACTACGAGCAGTACTTC.

The chain carries TRBV5-4 and TRBJ2-5; tentatively, D is TRBD1 (6 bases). This CDR3 comprises 17 residues. Trimming cost V 4 bases and J 4 bases, with 23 bases left between them. In germline, CDR1 is SGHNT, CDR2 YYREEE (reference sequence). The CDR3 region is CASSNTGLQVLGETQYF. In DNA, the CDR3 is TGTGCCAGCAGCAATACAGGGTTACAGGTTCTGGGAGAGACCCAGTACTTC. The variable domain in full, with the rest retrieved from reference TRBV5-4 and TRBJ2-5, is ETGVTQSPTHLIKTRGQQVTLRCSSQSGHNTVSWYQQALGQGPQFIFQYYREEENGRGNFPPRFSGLQFPNYSSELNVNALELDDSALYLCASSNTGLQVLGETQYFGPGTRLLVL.

This chain connects TRBV27 to TRBJ1-3, with D uncertain. The CDR3 loop spans 15 amino acids. Germline V gene lookup returns CDR1 MNHEY and CDR2 SMNVEV (reference sequence). Trimming removed 0 bases from V and 0 bases from J, with 6 bases in between. CDR3 bases: TGTGCCAGCAGTTTATCCTCACACTCTGGAAACACCATATATTTT. This translates into CASSLSSHSGNTIYF.

V and J are TRBV6-6 and TRBJ1-1; possible D gene TRBD1, 5 bases. From germline, CDR1 is MNHNY and CDR2 SVGAGI (reference sequence). The CDR3 consists of 16 residues. Trimming took off 8 bases at V and 5 bases at J, with 24 bases between the two ends. The CDR3, as DNA: TGTGCCAGCTCGCCGGGGCGGCGCAAACTGGAGACTGAAGCTTTCTTT. This codes for CASSPGRRKLETEAFF.

The rearrangement uses TRBV9 and TRBJ2-1; 9 bases map to TRBD2. Germline V gives CDR1 SGDLS, CDR2 YYNGEE. CDR3 length equals 16 residues. Germline trimming cut 3 bases from V and 8 bases from J; bases unmatched to any gene: 12. The CDR3 DNA sequence: TGTGCCAGCAGCGCTCTAGCGGGAATAGACGGAGATGAGCAGTTCTTC. This translates into CASSALAGIDGDEQFF.

The rearrangement uses TRBV15 and TRBJ2-1; possible D gene TRBD1, 5 bases. Germline values: CDR1 LNHNV, CDR2 YYDKDF (reference sequence). Trimming pared 0 bases from V and 9 bases from J, leaving 9 bases between. The CDR3 loop spans 13 amino acids. The CDR3 protein is CATSRDRGTEQFF. CDR3 nucleotide sequence: TGTGCCACCAGCAGAGATAGGGGTACTGAGCAGTTCTTC.

The chain couples TRBV13 to TRBJ2-7; perhaps D is TRBD1 or TRBD2 (5 bases each). Trimming left V 4 bases short and J 3 bases short, with 7 bases between. The germline CDR1 and CDR2 sequences are PRHDT and FYEKMQ (reference sequence). The CDR3 has 12 residues. CDR3 nucleotides: TGTGCCAGCAGCTCGGGACGCTACGAGCAGTACTTC. Translated: CASSSGRYEQYF.

V and J are TRBV25-1 and TRBJ2-1; 7 nucleotides agree with TRBD1. The CDR3 length is 13 residues. Germline CDR1 MGHDK, CDR2 SYGVNS. Germline trimming cut 5 bases from V and 5 bases from J; bases unmatched to any gene: 3. This CDR3 reads CASSPGQHNEQFF. The CDR3 bases are TGTGCCAGCAGTCCGGGACAGCACAATGAGCAGTTCTTC.

This chain connects TRBV29-1 to TRBJ2-7, with a possible D match to TRBD2 (5 bases). The germline V and J ends were trimmed by 3 bases and 6 bases, with 9 bases remaining between them. CDR1 is SQVTM, CDR2 ANQGSEA, per germline. The CDR3 is 11 amino acids. DNA of the CDR3: TGCAGCGTTGAGACTACCCTCGAGCAGTACTTC. The encoded protein is CSVETTLEQYF.

This chain links TRBV13 with TRBJ2-7, with 7 bases that match TRBD2. This CDR3 region has 16 residues. The V and J ends lost 5 bases and 7 bases, in that order; junction bases with no gene match: 17. CDR1 PRHDT and CDR2 FYEKMQ come from the germline V gene (reference sequence). The CDR3 spells CASSETGGGVSGEQYF. CDR3 in DNA: TGTGCCAGCAGCGAGACTGGGGGGGGAGTGTCGGGAGAGCAGTACTTC. The full variable domain, its missing parts supplied by reference TRBV13 and TRBJ2-7, is AAGVIQSPRHLIKEKRETATLKCYPIPRHDTVYWYQQGPGQDPQFLISFYEKMQSDKGSIPDRFSAQQFSDYHSELNMSSLELGDSALYFCASSETGGGVSGEQYFGPGTRLTVT.

The chain uses TRBV29-1 and TRBJ1-2, with D perhaps matching TRBD1 (5 bases). The germline gives CDR1 SQVTM, CDR2 ANQGSEA. The CDR3 is 12 amino acids. The ends were cut back, 4 bases at V and 2 bases at J, with 8 bases in the middle. This CDR3 reads CSVVGGNYGYTF. The CDR3 DNA reads TGCAGCGTTGTCGGGGGAAACTATGGCTACACCTTC.

The J gene is TRBJ2-1, the V gene TRBV28; TRBD2 might be the D (5 bases). Trimming took 5 bases from V and 10 from J, leaving 12 bases between them. Per germline, CDR1 MDHEN and CDR2 SYDVKM. CDR3 size: 12 residues. The CDR3 region has the DNA TGTGCCAGCAGTCTCACTAGTCGCGAGCAGTTCTTC. Protein sequence: CASSLTSREQFF.

This clone came up once. J is TRBJ2-5 and V is TRBV6-1; 9 positions agree with TRBD1. Trimming removed 5 bases from V and 3 bases from J; junction bases left unmatched: 7. Germline V lookup: CDR1 MNHNS, CDR2 SASEGT. This CDR3 has 15 amino acids. CDR3 nucleotide sequence: TGTGCCAGCAGTAGCCGGGACAGGGAGGAAGAGACCCAGTACTTC. Residues: CASSSRDREEETQYF.

The rearrangement uses TRBV28 and TRBJ2-5; 14 nucleotides line up with TRBD2. This CDR3 has 15 amino acids. V shed 6 bases and J 4 bases; nucleotides not matched to a gene: 4. The V gene's germline CDR1 is MDHEN and CDR2 SYDVKM. The CDR3 protein is CASRGTSGSGETQYF. The CDR3 DNA sequence: TGTGCCAGCAGGGGGACTAGCGGGAGCGGAGAGACCCAGTACTTC.

J is TRBJ1-1 and V is TRBV5-1, with D tentatively TRBD1 (5 bases). The CDR3 has 16 amino acids. V lost 1 base to trimming and J lost 4 bases, with 17 bases between them. Germline CDR1 is SGHRS and CDR2 is YFSETQ. CDR3 nucleotide sequence: TGCGCCAGCAGCTTGCCTAGTTCTGGGGCCGGCACTGAAGCTTTCTTT. It is translated as CASSLPSSGAGTEAFF.

This chain uses TRBV19 with TRBJ2-7, with TRBD2 matching 8 bases. Germline V gene sequence: CDR1 LNHDA, CDR2 SQIVND (reference sequence). J was trimmed by 2 bases and V by 5 bases; bases with no gene match: 8. The CDR3 contains 15 residues. The DNA of the CDR3 is TGTGCCAGTAGTTTTGGGGGACTAGGAGCCTACGAGCAGTACTTC. Its protein product is CASSFGGLGAYEQYF. The variable domain in full, with the rest retrieved from reference TRBV19 and TRBJ2-7, is DGGITQSPKYLFRKEGQNVTLSCEQNLNHDAMYWYRQDPGQGLRLIYYSQIVNDFQKGDIAEGYSVSREKKESFPLTVTSAQKNPTAFYLCASSFGGLGAYEQYFGPGTRLTVT.

This chain links TRBV6-1 with TRBJ1-5, with TRBD1 matching 9 bases. The CDR3 is 15 residues long. Losses at the gene ends were 4 bases for V and 4 bases for J; bases not matched to a gene: 5. Germline CDR1 reads MNHNS; CDR2 reads SASEGT. CDR3 residues: CASSGRDRENQPQHF. The DNA of the CDR3 is TGTGCCAGCAGTGGCCGGGACAGGGAAAATCAGCCCCAGCATTTT.

The V and J genes are TRBV2 and TRBJ1-4, with unresolved D. Germline assignment: CDR1 SNHLY and CDR2 FYNNEI. V was trimmed by 3 bases and J by 8 bases, leaving 4 bases between them. This CDR3 has 11 residues. CDR3 protein: CASSDLEKLFF. For the CDR3, the DNA is TGTGCCAGCAGTGACTTAGAAAAACTGTTTTTT.

The chain is built from TRBV5-6 and TRBJ2-3; D is ambiguous. Trimming pared 0 bases from V and 2 bases from J, leaving 16 bases between. This CDR3 has 17 amino acids. Germline V gene lookup returns CDR1 SGHDT and CDR2 YYEEEE. The DNA for the CDR3 is TGTGCCAGCAGCTTGGCACCGGGTCTACGACCCACAGATACGCAGTATTTT. Protein: CASSLAPGLRPTDTQYF.